The 10 T cell receptor beta chains listed next were all sequenced from one sample in a study of shared clonotypes between healthy human individuals. Clones were read by immunoSEQ multiplex PCR, and TCRdb kept only the in-frame ones, dropping some. Of roughly 1 million clones in the sample, around 78% are singletons; the top ten hold 0.5% to 0.6%. Material: memory CD4+ T cells from PBMCs. Described subset: CD45RA-negative fraction. These receptors came from a man between 18 and 35 years old in good health. Some clones in this sample may be carry-over from other donors' samples.

Concerning this clone itself: This clone may be a read error of a much larger clone one base away. The CDR3 bases are TGTGCCAGCAGCCTGTCAGGGAACGAGCAGTACTTC. Protein sequence: CASSLSGNEQYF. This sequence joins TRBV7-9 and TRBJ2-5, with D possibly matching TRBD1 (5 bases). Matching the DNA end better, TRBJ2-7 makes the J call doubtful. CDR1 and CDR2 from the germline V gene are SEHNR and FQNEAQ (reference sequence). The CDR3 is 12 residues long.

V gene TRBV5-4 combines with J gene TRBJ1-5; 7 bases map to TRBD1. V lost 3 bases to trimming and J lost 6 bases; unmatched junction nucleotides: 12. The CDR3 has 16 residues. From germline, CDR1 is SGHNT and CDR2 YYREEE (reference sequence). CDR3 residues: CASSSTPRQGGQPQHF. CDR3 nucleotides: TGTGCCAGCAGCTCGACCCCCCGACAGGGAGGTCAGCCCCAGCATTTT.

The chain couples TRBV5-6 to TRBJ2-1; maybe TRBD1 (5 bases). Germline values: CDR1 SGHDT, CDR2 YYEEEE. V lost 6 bases to trimming and J lost 5 bases, with 12 bases between them. The CDR3 loop spans 13 amino acids. Here the CDR3 reads CASTTATDNEQFF. CDR3 coding DNA: TGTGCCAGCACGACAGCAACAGACAATGAGCAGTTCTTC. Using reference TRBV5-6 and TRBJ2-1 for the parts outside the CDR3, the full variable domain is DAGVTQSPTHLIKTRGQQVTLRCSPKSGHDTVSWYQQALGQGPQFIFQYYEEEERQRGNFPDRFSGHQFPNYSSELNVNALLLGDSALYLCASTTATDNEQFFGPGTRLTVL.

This chain links TRBV5-1 with TRBJ2-7; D may be TRBD2 (5 bases). V was cut by 0 bases and J by 2 bases, with 9 bases left in between. The germline gives CDR1 SGHRS, CDR2 YFSETQ. This CDR3 is 14 amino acids long. In DNA form, the CDR3 reads TGCGCCAGCAGCTTGGCGGGGAGTCCCTACGAGCAGTACTTC. Its protein is CASSLAGSPYEQYF.

This rearrangement joins TRBV6-1 to TRBJ2-7, with TRBD2 identical over 8 bases. The trim removed 2 bases at V and 4 bases at J, leaving 7 bases unmatched. CDR3 length equals 15 residues. Germline values: CDR1 MNHNS, CDR2 SASEGT. The CDR3 is CASSERREAWYEQYF. As DNA, the CDR3 is TGTGCCAGCAGTGAAAGGCGGGAGGCCTGGTACGAGCAGTACTTC.

This clone was counted only a few times. The V gene is TRBV25-1, the J gene TRBJ1-1, with D uncertain. The CDR3 spans 14 residues. CDR1 MGHDK and CDR2 SYGVNS come from the germline V gene. V lost 8 bases and J lost 4, with 17 bases in between. The CDR3 sequence: CASCDGRGVTEAFF. CDR3 DNA: TGTGCCAGCTGCGACGGACGTGGGGTCACTGAAGCTTTCTTT.

This clone was picked up many times. The chain recombines TRBV4-1 with TRBJ1-3, with TRBD1 as a possible D gene (5 bases). CDR3 length: 14 residues. Germline CDR1 and CDR2: MGHRA and YSYEKL. V was shortened by 2 bases and J by 4 bases, with 9 bases between the two germline ends. The DNA for the CDR3 is TGCGCCAGCAGCCAAAACAGGCTAGGAAACACCATATATTTT. Encoded protein: CASSQNRLGNTIYF.

The chain uses TRBV18 and TRBJ2-7, with 9 bases lining up with TRBD2. The V and J ends lost 2 bases and 2 bases, in that order; junction bases with no gene match: 4. The CDR3 is 15 amino acids. Germline V gives CDR1 KGHSH, CDR2 LQKENI. CDR3 amino acids: CASSPKASGAYEQYF. The CDR3 region has the DNA TGTGCCAGCTCACCAAAGGCTAGCGGGGCCTACGAGCAGTACTTC.

Notes on this clone: A much larger clone lies a single base off, so this may be a read error. V and J are TRBV5-4 and TRBJ2-1; D uncertain. Germline CDR1 is SGHNT and CDR2 is YYREEE (reference sequence). This CDR3 is built from 13 residues. V was cut by 0 bases and J by 0 bases, with 1 base left in between. CDR3: CASSLDSYNEQFF. CDR3 DNA sequence: TGTGCCAGCAGCTTGGACTCCTACAATGAGCAGTTCTTC.

Ten or more counts support this clone. Distinct nucleotide sequences in the sample also encode this CDR3. This chain connects TRBV28 to TRBJ1-1; 7 nucleotides agree with TRBD1. CDR1 is MDHEN, CDR2 SYDVKM, per germline. The CDR3 extends over 13 amino acids. Trimming cost V 6 bases and J 1 base; bases outside gene matches: 2. In DNA, the CDR3 is TGTGCCAGCAGGCGACAGGGGAACACTGAAGCTTTCTTT. It yields the protein CASRRQGNTEAFF.